The sequence of this TCR beta chain was determined in a study of response to subunit inactivated influenza vaccine. Study-level points and caveats: Researchers suggested that each seasonal influenza vaccination recruits few new T cells.

In this sample, this clonotype turned up a few times. Its target is not known. The CDR3 covers 14 residues. The V end was cut by 3 bases, the J end by 4 bases, with 10 bases between. Germline lookup yields CDR1 WSHSY and CDR2 SAAADI. TCRdb used MiXCR to reprocess the RT-PCR reads, holding one entry per CDR3 protein. The repertoire holds about 480,000 distinct CDR3 sequences, with roughly 9.8% as singletons. The sequenced sample was PBMCs from blood, obtained 35 to 45 days after vaccination. This chain uses TRBV10-2 with TRBJ2-1, with D uncertain. The clonotype originates from a man aged 50 to 59 who received an inactivated influenza vaccine. CDR3 sequence reads: CASSDTLFYNEQFF. DNA for the CDR3: TGCGCCAGCAGTGACACACTATTTTACAATGAGCAGTTCTTC.